The rows below give T cell receptor beta chains drawn from one sample of a study of STAT3 mutations in large granular lymphocyte leukemia. Sequencing used immunoSEQ multiplex PCR; TCRdb keeps in-frame clones, though not all of them. The sample gives 40,000 to 50,000 clones, about 81% of which show up once; around 0.39% is in the top ten. Sequencing was carried out using PBMCs. The receptors originated from a human donor with T large granular lymphocyte leukemia. Some clones in this sample may be carry-over from other donors' samples. The CDR3 runs from the conserved cysteine through the conserved F or W. D genes are given only for firm matches. Part of the rows lack a size; the others show once, few, many or a class for expanded clones.

J | size | length | D | V | DNA | CDR3
TRBJ2-3 | - | 14 | TRBD2 | TRBV5-4 | TGTGCCAGCAGACTAGCGGGGGGGCGGGGTTCGCAGTATTTT | CASRLAGGRGSQYF
TRBJ1-1 | once | 12 | - | TRBV6-5 | TGTGCCAGCAGTTACGGGCCGACGGAAGCTTTCTTT | CASSYGPTEAFF
TRBJ1-4 | - | 13 | - | TRBV28 | TGTGCCAGCAGTTCAGGGACTAATGAAAAACTGTTTTTT | CASSSGTNEKLFF
TRBJ2-2 | - | 15 | - | TRBV19 | TGTGCCAGTAGTATAGCCAGCTCGAACACCGGGGAGCTGTTTTTT | CASSIASSNTGELFF
TRBJ1-2 | - | 14 | - | TRBV5-6 | TGTGCCAGCAGCTTGGGGCGGCGGGACTATGGCTACACCTTC | CASSLGRRDYGYTF
TRBJ2-3 | - | 14 | TRBD2 | TRBV7-2 | TGTGCCAGCGAGATAGCGGGGCGTAGAGGTACGCAGTATTTT | CASEIAGRRGTQYF
TRBJ1-1 | once | 11 | - | TRBV29-1 | TGCAGCGGGGGGGAAGACACTGAAGCTTTCTTT | CSGGEDTEAFF
TRBJ1-3 | - | 15 | TRBD1 | TRBV5-4 | TGTGCCAGCAGCTTGTCGGGCAGGGGGCAGGGCACCATATATTTT | CASSLSGRGQGTIYF
TRBJ2-3 | - | 14 | TRBD1 | TRBV11-2 | TGTGCCAGCAGCCCCGGGACAGGCACAGATACGCAGTATTTT | CASSPGTGTDTQYF
TRBJ2-1 | - | 16 | - | TRBV18 | TGTGCCAGCTCCTCAAAAGTGGCATCAGCGGCCAATGAGCAGTTCTTC | CASSSKVASAANEQFF
TRBJ1-1 | - | 14 | - | TRBV12-5 | TGTGCTAGTGGTGTGGACAGAGAGAACACTGAAGCTTTCTTT | CASGVDRENTEAFF
TRBJ2-1 | - | 16 | TRBD2 | TRBV5-8 | TGTGCCAGCAGCATACACCCGGGACTAGCGTACAATGAGCAGTTCTTC | CASSIHPGLAYNEQFF
TRBJ2-7 | - | 13 | - | TRBV6-1 | TGTGCCAGCACCGGGATCCTAAGTTACGAGCAGTACTTC | CASTGILSYEQYF
TRBJ2-7 | - | 15 | TRBD1 | TRBV7-9 | TGTGCCAGCAGCAAAGGACAGGATTTCTCCTACGAGCAGTACTTC | CASSKGQDFSYEQYF
TRBJ1-2 | - | 16 | - | TRBV23-1 | TGCGCCAGCAGTCAATCTTACACCTTCTATGGCTATGGCTACACCTTC | CASSQSYTFYGYGYTF
TRBJ2-2 | - | 18 | - | TRBV4-2 | TGTGCCAGCAGCCAAGAAAGGCCGGGGGCCACGAACACCGGGGAGCTGTTTTTT | CASSQERPGATNTGELFF
TRBJ1-6 | - | 13 | - | TRBV5-1 | TGCGCCAGCAGCAGGGGAGAAGGGTCACCCCTCCACTTT | CASSRGEGSPLHF
TRBJ2-1 | - | 13 | TRBD1 | TRBV29-1 | TGCAGCGCGTCAGGGGGCGCTATCTATGAGCAGTTCTTC | CSASGGAIYEQFF
TRBJ2-6 | - | 15 | - | TRBV4-3 | TGCGCCAGCAGCGGCGGAAAGTCTGGGGCCAACGTCCTGACTTTC | CASSGGKSGANVLTF
TRBJ1-5 | - | 15 | - | TRBV15 | TGTGCCACCAGCAGAGACGGCAGGGTAGCTCAGCCCCAGCATTTT | CATSRDGRVAQPQHF
TRBJ2-7 | medium-sized | 16 | - | TRBV2 | TGTGCCAGCAGTTCCCTGACAGGCTTACCCCCCTACGAGCAGTACTTC | CASSSLTGLPPYEQYF
TRBJ1-6 | - | 15 | - | TRBV9 | TGTGCCAGCAGCGCCGCTACATCCTATAATTCACCCCTCCACTTT | CASSAATSYNSPLHF
TRBJ2-1 | - | 15 | TRBD2 | TRBV18 | TGTGCCAGCTCACCATCCGGGACTAGCGGGGTTGAGCAGTTCTTC | CASSPSGTSGVEQFF